One sample yielded the 25 T cell receptor beta chains listed below, sequenced in a study of T cells in Graves' hyperthyroidism and ophthalmopathy. Amplification of TCR beta CDR3 regions used RNA as the template. The HTBI primer set drove a first-round RT-PCR of the TCR CDR3. In TCRdb, the multiplex PCR reads were re-called with MiXCR into one record per CDR3 protein. The sample carries 150,000 to 200,000 distinct CDR3 sequences, about 9% recorded once. Sequencing was performed on blood. The receptors derive from a woman aged 18-35 years with Graves' hyperthyroidism that later progressed to Graves' ophthalmopathy.

This clonotype was seen more than once but under ten times. A read error is possible here, since a much larger clone lies one base away. This sequence joins TRBV12-3 or TRBV12-4 and TRBJ2-1, with D perhaps TRBD1 (6 bases). The CDR3 has 13 residues. The CDR3 sequence: CASSFERDNELFF. CDR3 DNA sequence: TGTGCCAGCAGTTTCGAAAGGGACAATGAGCTGTTCTTC.

This chain links TRBV20-1 with TRBJ2-1; 11 bases map to TRBD2. Trimming at V came to 3 bases and at J to 9 bases, leaving 10 bases not matched to a gene. CDR1 and CDR2 (germline): DFQATT, SNEGSKA (reference sequence). The CDR3 contains 15 residues. CDR3 residues: CSARKLAGDSGEQFF. DNA for the CDR3: TGCAGTGCTAGGAAACTAGCGGGGGACTCAGGTGAGCAGTTCTTC.

The chain has TRBV30 and TRBJ2-1, with D possibly TRBD2 on 6 matching bases. Trimming shortened V by 0 bases and J by 15 bases, and 12 bases separated the two germline ends. Germline V CDR1 and CDR2: GTSNPN, SVGIG (reference sequence). The CDR3 runs to 11 residues. The CDR3 region has the DNA TGTGCCTGGAGTGTTGGGCGGGACCCGTTCTTC. Its translation: CAWSVGRDPFF.

This clonotype was picked up many times. This sequence joins TRBV20-1 and TRBJ1-6; D perhaps matches TRBD1 (6 bases). The V gene's germline CDR1 is DFQATT and CDR2 SNEGSKA (reference sequence). The CDR3 contains 15 residues. V was cut by 0 bases and J by 6 bases, with 12 bases left in between. CDR3 loop: CSARDGGAGNSPLHF. The CDR3 DNA is TGCAGTGCTAGAGATGGGGGGGCTGGTAATTCACCCCTCCACTTT.

This clonotype has ten or more counts. The V and J genes are TRBV7-3 and TRBJ1-1; the D gene is possibly TRBD1 (6 bases). This CDR3 has 13 residues. Trimming removed 4 bases from V and 0 bases from J, with 6 bases in between. Germline CDR1 and CDR2: SGHTA and FQGTGA. The CDR3 region has the DNA TGTGCCAGCAGCTGGACAGTGAACACTGAAGCTTTCTTT. This codes for CASSWTVNTEAFF.

There are many counts of this clonotype. CDR3 region: CASSPPDRTYEQYF. The CDR3, as DNA: TGTGCCAGCAGTCCCCCTGACAGGACCTACGAGCAGTACTTC. The genes are TRBV27 and TRBJ2-7, with a weak D call TRBD1 (6 bases). Trimming removed 5 bases at V and 2 bases at J, with 13 bases between. This CDR3 contains 14 residues. Germline V gene lookup returns CDR1 MNHEY and CDR2 SMNVEV (reference sequence).

This clonotype was seen a handful of times. V gene TRBV7-7 combines with J gene TRBJ2-3; tentative D call: TRBD1 (6 bases). Germline V gives CDR1 SSHAT, CDR2 FNYEAQ (reference sequence). Trimming shortened V by 3 bases and J by 5 bases, and 12 bases separated the two germline ends. This CDR3 has 14 residues. As DNA, the CDR3 is TGTGCCAGCAGCTTGGGTGGGGGCGAAGATACGCAGTATTTT. Its translation: CASSLGGGEDTQYF.

This clonotype was counted at least ten times. This chain links TRBV30 with TRBJ1-2; TRBD1 matches at 9 bases. The CDR3 covers 13 residues. With 5 bases clipped from V and 2 bases from J, the junction kept 3 bases outside the gene matches. Germline V gene data show CDR1 as GTSNPN and CDR2 as SVGIG (reference sequence). The CDR3 sequence is CAWGTGRNYGYTF. The CDR3 DNA sequence: TGTGCCTGGGGGACAGGGCGGAACTATGGCTACACCTTC.

This clonotype was counted ten times or more. This sequence joins TRBV2 and TRBJ2-7; 10 bases are a match to TRBD1. J was trimmed by 3 bases and V by 0 bases; bases with no gene match: 8. CDR3 length equals 17 residues. In germline, CDR1 is SNHLY, CDR2 FYNNEI. The CDR3 DNA sequence: TGTGCCAGCAGTGAAGCTCCTCCGGGACAGGGGTTCTACGAGCAGTACTTC. Translation: CASSEAPPGQGFYEQYF.

The chain has TRBV3-1 and TRBJ2-5, with 8 bases identical to TRBD1. Unmatched junction bases numbered 11, after V lost 3 bases and J lost 5 bases. The CDR3 covers 16 residues. Germline V CDR1 and CDR2: LGHDT, YNNKEL (reference sequence). The CDR3 bases are TGTGCCAGCAGCCAGGTGGACAGGGACATCGTGGAGACCCAGTACTTC. This translates into CASSQVDRDIVETQYF.

This clonotype showed up many times. This rearrangement joins TRBV29-1 to TRBJ1-5, with D unclear. This CDR3 spans 12 amino acids. Per germline, CDR1 SQVTM and CDR2 ANQGSEA. V lost 4 bases to trimming and J lost 0 bases, with 4 bases between them. The CDR3 reads CSVGDSNQPQHF. The CDR3 region has the DNA TGCAGCGTTGGGGATAGCAATCAGCCCCAGCATTTT.

The chain uses TRBV19 and TRBJ2-3; D tentatively reads TRBD1 or TRBD2 (6 bases each). Germline CDR1 reads LNHDA; CDR2 reads SQIVND (reference sequence). The CDR3 consists of 13 residues. Trimming left V 7 bases short and J 6 bases short, with 14 bases between. The CDR3 loop reads CASNGGLRDTQYF. CDR3 sequence (DNA): TGTGCCAGTAATGGGGGGCTGAGGGATACGCAGTATTTT.

The sample holds many counts of this clonotype. The chain combines TRBV9 with TRBJ2-1; no firm D call. This CDR3 has 15 amino acids. V lost 5 bases and J lost 0, with 12 bases in between. Per the germline V gene, CDR1 is SGDLS and CDR2 is YYNGEE. DNA for the CDR3: TGTGCCAGCAGTGCGACTGTAAGCTCCTACAATGAGCAGTTCTTC. Translation gives CASSATVSSYNEQFF.

This clonotype has a handful of counts. The chain has TRBV6-1 and TRBJ2-2; 12 bases agree with TRBD2. This CDR3 is built from 17 residues. Losses at the gene ends were 6 bases for V and 6 bases for J; bases not matched to a gene: 11. In germline, CDR1 is MNHNS, CDR2 SASEGT. The CDR3 bases are TGTGCCAGCAGGCCGGGACTAGCGGGTCGGAGACCCGGGGAGCTGTTTTTT. Its translation: CASRPGLAGRRPGELFF.

This clonotype has ten or more counts. The rearrangement links TRBV27 to TRBJ2-3; the match to TRBD2 covers 16 bases. With 5 bases clipped from V and 6 bases from J, the junction kept 5 bases outside the gene matches. CDR3 size: 16 residues. Germline lookup yields CDR1 MNHEY and CDR2 SMNVEV (reference sequence). The CDR3 nucleotides read TGTGCCAGCAGTCTGGGACTAGCGGGAGGGCTGGATACGCAGTATTTT. It translates to CASSLGLAGGLDTQYF.

Many counts were recorded for this clonotype. The rearrangement uses TRBV12-3 or TRBV12-4 and TRBJ2-1, with 12 bases matching TRBD1. This CDR3 contains 16 residues. Unmatched junction bases numbered 13, after V lost 7 bases and J lost 9 bases. The CDR3 bases are TGTGCCAGCACAAATCCTAGCGGGACAGGGGGCAGTGAGCAGTTCTTC. This gives the protein CASTNPSGTGGSEQFF.

This clonotype was seen only a few times. Compared with germline, one end of the junction differs, possibly owing to a read error. CDR3 loop: CASSQEGSSYQPQHF. DNA of the CDR3: TGCGCCAGCAGCCAAGAGGGCAGTAGCTATCAGCCCCAGCATTTT. V gene TRBV4-1 combines with J gene TRBJ1-5, with D unresolved. The CDR3 contains 15 residues. Germline CDR1 and CDR2: MGHRA and YSYEKL.

The chain is built from TRBV14 and TRBJ2-2; TRBD1 matches 7 bases. Germline loops: CDR1 SGHDN, CDR2 FVKESK. V lost 1 base to trimming and J lost 6 bases; unmatched junction nucleotides: 5. This CDR3 contains 15 residues. The CDR3 DNA sequence: TGTGCCAGCAGCCAAGTACAGGGGAGTGCCGGGGAGCTGTTTTTT. This translates into CASSQVQGSAGELFF.

This sequence joins TRBV3-1 and TRBJ2-5; no definite D call. In germline, CDR1 is LGHDT, CDR2 YNNKEL (reference sequence). The length of the CDR3 is 12 residues. Trimming left V 0 bases short and J 4 bases short, with 3 bases between. DNA for the CDR3: TGTGCCAGCAGCCAAGATTTAGAGACCCAGTACTTC. The encoded protein is CASSQDLETQYF.

The genes are TRBV28 and TRBJ1-2; D is unclear. This CDR3 contains 17 residues. CDR1 is MDHEN and CDR2 is SYDVKM in the germline V gene. V shed 0 bases and J shed 12 bases, with 26 bases lying between them. The chain's CDR3 is CASSLWGSLRGIGLHTF. CDR3 DNA: TGTGCCAGCAGTTTATGGGGAAGCCTTCGGGGAATCGGGCTACACACCTTC.

This clonotype was seen many times. This sequence joins TRBV6-1 and TRBJ2-7; a weak D match, TRBD2 (5 bases). The V and J ends lost 9 bases and 0 bases respectively, with 9 bases between them. CDR3 length: 12 residues. Germline values: CDR1 MNHNS, CDR2 SASEGT. The CDR3 DNA reads as TGTGCCAGTAGGACTGACTCCTACGAGCAGTACTTC. This gives the protein CASRTDSYEQYF.

This clonotype was observed a handful of times. CDR3 residues: CASSPASGRAFNEQFF. The CDR3 nucleotides are TGTGCCAGCAGCCCGGCGAGCGGGAGGGCCTTCAATGAGCAGTTCTTC. The chain links TRBV5-8 to TRBJ2-1, with 10 bases matching TRBD2. Germline lookup yields CDR1 SGHTS and CDR2 YDEGEE. The CDR3 length is 16 residues. Trimming took 4 bases from V and 6 from J; bases not matched to a gene: 10. The full variable domain, in which reference TRBV5-8 and TRBJ2-1 provide the parts outside the CDR3, is EAGVTQSPTHLIKTRGQQATLRCSPISGHTSVYWYQQALGLGLQFLLWYDEGEERNRGNFPPRFSGRQFPNYSSELNVNALELEDSALYLCASSPASGRAFNEQFFGPGTRLTVL.

This clonotype occurred many times. The rearrangement joins TRBV27 to TRBJ2-5; D uncertain. Germline V gene lookup returns CDR1 MNHEY and CDR2 SMNVEV (reference sequence). Trimming left V 2 bases short and J 11 bases short, with 27 bases between. The CDR3 length is 17 residues. The chain's CDR3 is CASSLRVIGRTPLPQYF. CDR3 nucleotides: TGTGCCAGCAGTTTAAGGGTCATCGGGCGGACCCCCTTGCCTCAGTACTTC.

This clonotype was counted many times. CDR3 loop: CSAPAGAGVQETQYF. The CDR3 nucleotides are TGCAGTGCTCCCGCTGGGGCGGGTGTACAAGAGACCCAGTACTTC. This chain links TRBV20-1 with TRBJ2-5; possibly TRBD1 or TRBD2 for D (5 bases each). CDR1 and CDR2 (germline): DFQATT, SNEGSKA (reference sequence). The CDR3 length is 15 residues. The germline V and J ends were trimmed by 5 bases and 2 bases, with 18 bases remaining between them.

Concerning this clonotype itself: Given a much more abundant clone one base away, this may be a read error. This sequence joins TRBV11-2 and TRBJ2-5; D possibly corresponds to TRBD1 (5 bases). The CDR3 length is 14 residues. Per the germline V gene, CDR1 is SGHAT and CDR2 is FQNNGV. Here the CDR3 reads CAGSFGQNQETQYF. In nucleotides, the CDR3 is TGTGCCGGCAGCTTCGGACAAAACCAAGAGACCCAGTACTTC. Variable domain in full (rest from reference TRBV11-2 and TRBJ2-5): EAGVAQSPRYKIIEKRQSVAFWCNPISGHATLYWYQQILGQGPKLLIQFQNNGVVDDSQLPKDRFSAERLKGVDSTLKIQPAKLEDSAVYLCAGSFGQNQETQYFGPGTRLLVL.